This TCR beta chain was retrieved from a study of blood T cell repertoires in COVID-19 (dated by TCRdb to about 2020). Concerning the study at large: The collaborator samples originated in the United States, Italy and Spain and spanned the acute and convalescent phases of COVID-19. The prospective study material was composed of cDNA or gDNA derived from T cells, B-cell-depleted T cells, or PBMCs. The dataset comprised deeply sampled blood TCRbeta repertoires from subjects exposed to, actively infected with, or recovered from COVID-19. A freely available public database, intended as a resource for researchers studying the immune response to SARS-CoV-2, is where the repertoires were released. The samples were drawn from two sources: the first 160 participants of the ongoing ImmuneRACE study, and about 1,300 subjects contributed by 6 global collaborators. The sample metadata nearly always contained a de-identified subject ID, COVID-19 status, age in years and sex. Where available, HLA class I and class II types were taken from metadata supplied by the sample provider and were not determined by assay-based typing.

TCRbeta CDR3 regions were amplified from genomic DNA using the immunoSEQ Assay, a bias-controlled multiplex PCR. In the paper's pipeline: Nucleated cell counts per sample were estimated from amplification of reference gene primers within the assay. To quantify the absolute abundance of each unique TCRbeta CDR3 rearrangement, sequence reads were collapsed and filtered. Productive Simpson clonality was computed per sample as the square root of Simpson's diversity index over productive rearrangements. Sourced from immuneACCESS, this table was stored by TCRdb with only in-frame sequences that have V and J called. A share of the clones is absent; for the studies checked, an unresolved V gene accounts for under half, and the remainder has no known explanation. D and trimming were read from the DNA, whereas the V and J calls and clone size are those reported in that table. Present in this sample are around 160,000 clones, around four fifths of which were seen just once. Under 3% of the sample is in the top ten clones.

Each collaborating institution followed its own protocols to collect whole blood in K2EDTA tubes. For TCRbeta analysis, collaborators shipped samples in one of three forms: frozen whole blood, isolated PBMCs, or DNA extracted from either of those sample types. In the case of this clone: Its antigen is not yet known. Within one base of it there is no much larger clone, and no base qualities were kept.

Trimming costs V 1 base and J 5 bases, and their ends lie 8 bases apart. The CDR3 spans 13 residues, from the cysteine through the phenylalanine. CDR3 DNA only is kept here, 39 bases in frame from base 1. For CDR1 and CDR2, the germline V gene lists SGHTA and FQGNSA. Results and caveats for the whole study, not just this receptor: How much clinical and demographic metadata was included differed by source and by participant, and the metadata was provided uncurated.

The chain uses TRBV7-2 and TRBJ1-1; TRBD1 could be the D gene, as 5 bases match. This receptor was obtained from a woman between 40 and 50 years old with active or convalescent COVID-19. The specimen was peripheral blood. The CDR3 protein: CASSLGTQTEAFF. The DNA sequence is as follows: TGTGCCAGCAGCTTAGGGACACAGACTGAAGCTTTCTTT. Reference TRBV7-2 and TRBJ1-1 proteins supply the regions before and after the CDR3; the full variable domain is: GAGVSQSPSNKVTEKGKDVELRCDPISGHTALYWYRQSLGQGLEFLIYFQGNSAPDKSGLPSDRFSAERTGGSVSTLTIQRTQQEDSAVYLCASSLGTQTEAFFGQGTRLTVV.